The next 18 T cell receptor beta chains were all read from a single sample in a study of cytomegalovirus exposure and HLA in healthy donors. Amplification used 60 Vbeta primers and 13 Jbeta primers. Generated by immunoSEQ multiplex PCR, the TCRdb table keeps only in-frame clones and is missing some. The table shows around 130,000 clones, with about 66% occurring only once. The sequencing input was PBMCs. Receptors were obtained from a male donor in good health and CMV-seronegative.

The V call is TRBV29-1, the J call TRBJ1-2, with a tentative D call TRBD1 (5 bases). The V gene lost 3 bases and the J gene lost 2 bases, with 7 bases spanning the gap. This CDR3 region has 12 residues. The germline V gene has CDR1 SQVTM and CDR2 ANQGSEA. CDR3 DNA sequence: TGCAGCGTTGAGGGGCCAAACTATGGCTACACCTTC. This codes for CSVEGPNYGYTF.

This clone was observed a few times. J is TRBJ2-1 and V is TRBV6-1; the D gene is possibly TRBD1 (6 bases). The CDR3 length is 15 residues. Trimming took off 7 bases at V and 2 bases at J, with 15 bases between the two ends. Germline V gene sequence: CDR1 MNHNS, CDR2 SASEGT. DNA of the CDR3: TGTGCCAGCACAGGGGCTCGTGGGGCCTACAATGAGCAGTTCTTC. Translation: CASTGARGAYNEQFF.

The rearrangement links TRBV7-7 to TRBJ2-2; 10 positions agree with TRBD2. The CDR3 contains 16 residues. Germline assignment: CDR1 SSHAT and CDR2 FNYEAQ (reference sequence). Trimming cost V 5 bases and J 2 bases; bases outside gene matches: 5. CDR3 nucleotide sequence: TGTGCCAGCAGCCCATTAGCGGGGGGCAACACCGGGGAGCTGTTTTTT. This encodes CASSPLAGGNTGELFF.

This rearrangement joins TRBV30 to TRBJ2-7; 8 bases fit TRBD2. This CDR3 contains 15 residues. Trimming took 2 bases from V and 0 from J; bases not matched to a gene: 6. The germline V gene encodes CDR1 GTSNPN and CDR2 SVGIG (reference sequence). Written as DNA, the CDR3 is TGTGCCTGGAGTCACGGGGGGGGGAGCTCCTACGAGCAGTACTTC. Its protein is CAWSHGGGSSYEQYF.

The chain combines TRBV2 with TRBJ1-1; D is undetermined. Germline V gene data show CDR1 as SNHLY and CDR2 as FYNNEI. With 4 bases removed from V and 0 bases from J, the gap between germline ends came to 9 bases. The CDR3 has 14 residues. The CDR3 sequence: CASSGTEMNTEAFF. CDR3 in DNA: TGTGCCAGCAGTGGAACAGAGATGAACACTGAAGCTTTCTTT.

This clone showed up just a few times. V usage is TRBV10-3 and J usage is TRBJ2-3; a weak D match, TRBD1 (6 bases). Germline V CDR1 and CDR2: ENHRY, SYGVKD. The V gene lost 11 bases and the J gene lost 10 bases, with 22 bases spanning the gap. The CDR3 has 13 residues. The CDR3 sequence: CAARGGLGPAQYF. The CDR3 coding sequence is TGTGCCGCCCGAGGGGGTCTGGGTCCGGCGCAGTATTTT.

The chain employs TRBV9 and TRBJ2-1, with a tentative D call TRBD2 (5 bases). Germline values: CDR1 SGDLS, CDR2 YYNGEE. Trimming pared 6 bases from V and 5 bases from J, leaving 12 bases between. The length of the CDR3 is 13 residues. CDR3 residues: CASMREENNEQFF. The CDR3 DNA follows: TGTGCCAGCATGAGGGAAGAGAACAATGAGCAGTTCTTC.

The V call is TRBV7-3, the J call TRBJ1-2; unclear D gene. Trimming pared 3 bases from V and 0 bases from J, leaving 5 bases between. The CDR3 is 13 amino acids. Germline V gene sequence: CDR1 SGHTA, CDR2 FQGTGA. CDR3 DNA: TGTGCCAGCAGCTTTTCTGCTAACTATGGCTACACCTTC. Its protein product is CASSFSANYGYTF.

This chain uses TRBV7-8 with TRBJ2-5, with 10 nucleotides matching TRBD2. The CDR3 runs 15 residues. Trimming removed 4 bases from V and 5 bases from J; junction bases left unmatched: 7. Per the germline V gene, CDR1 is SGHVS and CDR2 is FQNEAQ. CDR3 in amino acids: CASSSQRGGLETQYF. CDR3 nucleotide sequence: TGTGCCAGCAGCTCCCAGCGGGGGGGCCTGGAGACCCAGTACTTC. The full variable domain, its missing parts supplied by reference TRBV7-8 and TRBJ2-5, is GAGVSQSPRYKVAKRGQDVALRCDPISGHVSLFWYQQALGQGPEFLTYFQNEAQLDKSGLPSDRFFAERPEGSVSTLKIQRTQQEDSAVYLCASSSQRGGLETQYFGPGTRLLVL.

This chain uses TRBV28 with TRBJ1-6, with a tentative D call TRBD1 (5 bases). V shed 5 bases and J shed 9 bases, with 14 bases lying between them. The CDR3 totals 14 residues. The V gene's germline CDR1 is MDHEN and CDR2 SYDVKM. CDR3 in amino acids: CASSTRELSSPLHF. The CDR3 DNA reads as TGTGCCAGCAGTACCAGGGAATTGAGTTCACCCCTCCACTTT.

The V call is TRBV19, the J call TRBJ1-3; D is possibly TRBD1 (5 bases). The CDR3 contains 14 residues. Per germline, CDR1 LNHDA and CDR2 SQIVND (reference sequence). Trimming removed 7 bases from V and 2 bases from J, with 12 bases in between. This CDR3 is CASMGLAAGNTIYF. CDR3 nucleotides: TGTGCCAGTATGGGGCTCGCCGCTGGAAACACCATATATTTT.

The chain has TRBV7-3 and TRBJ1-1; possible D gene TRBD1, 6 bases. Germline V CDR1 and CDR2: SGHTA, FQGTGA. CDR3 length: 13 residues. V was pared by 4 bases and J by 1 base, with 7 bases between. The CDR3: CASSSTGNTEAFF. CDR3 nucleotides: TGTGCCAGCAGCTCGACAGGGAACACTGAAGCTTTCTTT.

This rearrangement joins TRBV19 to TRBJ2-7, with 10 bases lining up with TRBD1. V shed 5 bases and J 2 bases; nucleotides not matched to a gene: 6. The CDR3 runs 15 residues. Germline CDR1 LNHDA, CDR2 SQIVND (reference sequence). Here the CDR3 reads CASSSLGQGTYEQYF. CDR3 in DNA: TGTGCCAGTAGTTCCCTGGGACAGGGGACCTACGAGCAGTACTTC.

The chain carries TRBV7-8 and TRBJ2-1; TRBD2 agrees at 10 bases. There are 16 residues in the CDR3. In germline, CDR1 is SGHVS, CDR2 FQNEAQ. The V gene end was trimmed by 1 base and the J gene end by 9 bases; junction bases not matched to a gene: 9. CDR3 residues: CASSLVWPSGGGEQFF. In nucleotides, the CDR3 is TGTGCCAGCAGCTTAGTTTGGCCTAGCGGGGGCGGTGAGCAGTTCTTC.

This clone was picked up one time. This rearrangement joins TRBV4-2 to TRBJ2-2; D not resolved. The length of the CDR3 is 16 residues. V lost 0 bases, J lost 4 bases, and 12 bases lay in between. Germline CDR1 and CDR2: LGHNA and YNFKEQ. CDR3 coding DNA: TGTGCCAGCAGCCAAGATCCTAGTCTGAGCACCGGGGAGCTGTTTTTT. As protein: CASSQDPSLSTGELFF.

This clone was found a few times. The junction shows a germline mismatch at one end, possibly a read error. The CDR3 protein is CASSQLQGAAF. The CDR3 nucleotides read TGTGCCAGCAGCCAACTACAGGGTGCGGCCTTC. The chain has TRBV11-2 and TRBJ1-2, with a possible D match to TRBD1 (6 bases). The CDR3 is made up of 11 amino acids. The germline gives CDR1 SGHAT, CDR2 FQNNGV.

The CDR3 region has the DNA TGTGCCAGCAGCTTTGAGGGCGGGAACACTGAAGCTTTCTTT. Encoded protein: CASSFEGGNTEAFF. The chain recombines TRBV7-2 with TRBJ1-1; no reliable D call. Germline CDR1 is SGHTA and CDR2 is FQGNSA. The CDR3 has 14 amino acids. V lost 3 bases to trimming and J lost 1 base, with 9 bases between them. Combining the CDR3 with reference TRBV7-2 and TRBJ1-1 gives the whole variable domain GAGVSQSPSNKVTEKGKDVELRCDPISGHTALYWYRQSLGQGLEFLIYFQGNSAPDKSGLPSDRFSAERTGGSVSTLTIQRTQQEDSAVYLCASSFEGGNTEAFFGQGTRLTVV.

The chain combines TRBV19 with TRBJ1-5, with 7 positions matching TRBD1. The V segment lost 1 base and the J segment 2 bases; nucleotides outside the gene matches: 11. CDR1 is LNHDA and CDR2 is SQIVND in the germline V gene (reference sequence). The CDR3 sequence is 18 residues long. In nucleotides, the CDR3 is TGTGCCAGTAGTATAGGCGAGTCAGGGGGAATTCGCAATCAGCCCCAGCATTTT. Amino acids: CASSIGESGGIRNQPQHF.